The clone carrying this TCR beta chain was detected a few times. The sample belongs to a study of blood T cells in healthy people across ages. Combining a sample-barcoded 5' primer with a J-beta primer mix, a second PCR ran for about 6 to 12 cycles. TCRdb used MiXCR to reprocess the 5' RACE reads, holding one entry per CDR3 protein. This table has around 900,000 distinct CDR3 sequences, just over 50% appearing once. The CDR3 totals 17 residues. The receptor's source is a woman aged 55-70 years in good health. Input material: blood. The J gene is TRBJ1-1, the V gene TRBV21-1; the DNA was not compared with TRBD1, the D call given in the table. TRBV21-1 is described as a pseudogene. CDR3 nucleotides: TGTGCCAGCAGCGAAAAGGGGCGGGCCAGGGAGAACACTGAAGCTTTCTTT. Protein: CASSEKGRARENTEAFF.